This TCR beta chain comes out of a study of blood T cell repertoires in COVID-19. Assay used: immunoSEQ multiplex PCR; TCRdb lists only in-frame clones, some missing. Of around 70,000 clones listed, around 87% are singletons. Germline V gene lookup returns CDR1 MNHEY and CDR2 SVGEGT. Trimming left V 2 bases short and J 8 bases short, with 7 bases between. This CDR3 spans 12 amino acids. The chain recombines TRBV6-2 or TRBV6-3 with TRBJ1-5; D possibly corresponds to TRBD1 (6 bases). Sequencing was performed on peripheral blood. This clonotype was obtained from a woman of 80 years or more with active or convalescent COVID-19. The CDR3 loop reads CASSYGDKPQHF. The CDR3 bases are TGTGCCAGCAGTTACGGGGACAAGCCCCAGCATTTT.